Presented here are 22 T cell receptor beta chains from one specimen sequenced in a study of OX40 agonist ivuxolimab in advanced cancers. Clones were read by immunoSEQ multiplex PCR, and TCRdb kept only the in-frame ones, dropping some. The sample has tens of thousands of clones, 84% seen once; the top ten hold nearly 0.8%. The specimen was CD4+ or CD8+ T cells sorted from blood, collected in a trial of the OX40 agonist ivuxolimab. The receptors stem from an adult with an advanced solid tumor such as melanoma, head and neck, liver or kidney cancer.

This clone appeared a single time. The rearrangement uses TRBV27 and TRBJ1-6; no clear D gene. V lost 0 bases to trimming and J lost 7 bases, with 4 bases between them. Germline values: CDR1 MNHEY, CDR2 SMNVEV (reference sequence). The CDR3 loop spans 13 amino acids. CDR3 residues: CASSLSRNSPLHF. The CDR3 DNA reads TGTGCCAGCAGTTTATCGAGGAATTCACCCCTCCACTTT.

The rearrangement joins TRBV10-3 to TRBJ2-7; 7 bases match TRBD1. The junction had 9 bases not matched to a gene; V was cut back by 11 bases and J by 5 bases. This CDR3 comprises 12 residues. The V gene's germline CDR1 is ENHRY and CDR2 SYGVKD. The CDR3 sequence: CALSSQGDEQYF. The CDR3 DNA reads as TGTGCCCTCTCTTCGCAGGGGGACGAGCAGTACTTC.

The chain is built from TRBV6-5 and TRBJ1-3, with 8 nucleotides matching TRBD1. J was trimmed by 2 bases and V by 10 bases; bases with no gene match: 10. The germline gives CDR1 MNHEY, CDR2 SVGAGI. The CDR3 is made up of 15 amino acids. DNA for the CDR3: TGTGCCACTCGTGGACAGGGAAGAACTGGAAACACCATATATTTT. Translation gives CATRGQGRTGNTIYF.

V gene TRBV4-2 combines with J gene TRBJ1-5; D gene uncertain. The CDR3 runs 13 residues. Trimming removed 1 base from V and 3 bases from J, with 4 bases in between. CDR1 is LGHNA and CDR2 is YNFKEQ in the germline V gene. The CDR3 DNA reads TGTGCCAGCAGCCAAGGCAACAATCAGCCCCAGCATTTT. Translated, it gives CASSQGNNQPQHF.

The gene calls are TRBV6-6 and TRBJ1-2, with 7 bases matching TRBD1. V was pared by 6 bases and J by 4 bases, with 5 bases of the junction left unmatched. This CDR3 contains 13 residues. Germline lookup yields CDR1 MNHNY and CDR2 SVGAGI (reference sequence). The CDR3 reads CASSSGQLYGYTF. Written as DNA, the CDR3 is TGTGCCAGCAGCTCGGGACAGCTCTATGGCTACACCTTC.

The V and J genes are TRBV5-6 and TRBJ1-5; D is perhaps TRBD1 (5 bases). Germline CDR1 and CDR2: SGHDT and YYEEEE. The V gene lost 3 bases and the J gene lost 6 bases, with 16 bases spanning the gap. The CDR3 spans 15 residues. This CDR3 reads CASSWGGGRGQPQHF. For the CDR3, the DNA is TGTGCCAGCAGCTGGGGGGGAGGGAGAGGTCAGCCCCAGCATTTT.

The J gene is TRBJ2-6, the V gene TRBV7-8; 9 bases align to TRBD1. The V gene end was trimmed by 3 bases and the J gene end by 3 bases; junction bases not matched to a gene: 12. The CDR3 sequence is 19 residues long. Germline V gene sequence: CDR1 SGHVS, CDR2 FQNEAQ. CDR3 loop: CASSFSGTGFFFGANVLTF. In nucleotides, the CDR3 is TGTGCCAGCAGCTTTTCCGGGACAGGGTTTTTCTTTGGGGCCAACGTCCTGACTTTC.

The rearrangement uses TRBV2 and TRBJ2-5; 11 bases fit TRBD2. V lost 5 bases, J lost 1 base, and 6 bases stayed unmatched. The CDR3 sequence is 16 residues long. Germline lookup yields CDR1 SNHLY and CDR2 FYNNEI. Here the CDR3 reads CASSSGTSGTQETQYF. The CDR3 DNA is TGTGCCAGCAGTTCCGGGACTAGCGGCACCCAAGAGACCCAGTACTTC.

This clone was seen more than once but under ten times. The chain links TRBV30 to TRBJ1-5; 10 bases agree with TRBD1. The ends lost 3 bases at V and 6 bases at J; junction bases unmatched: 5. This CDR3 has 14 amino acids. Per germline, CDR1 GTSNPN and CDR2 SVGIG (reference sequence). CDR3 nucleotides: TGTGCCTGGAGCCCGACAGGGGGCAGTCAGCCCCAGCATTTT. This encodes CAWSPTGGSQPQHF.

V gene TRBV29-1 combines with J gene TRBJ2-1, with D perhaps matching TRBD1 (5 bases). The germline gives CDR1 SQVTM, CDR2 ANQGSEA. This CDR3 comprises 11 residues. Deletions cut 2 bases from V and 10 bases from J, with 9 bases between. In nucleotides, the CDR3 is TGCAGCGTTGAAAGGGGCGCCGAGCAGTTCTTC. Protein product: CSVERGAEQFF.

J is TRBJ1-2 and V is TRBV28; 8 nucleotides align to TRBD1. CDR3 length equals 13 residues. Trimming removed 10 bases from V and 1 base from J; junction bases left unmatched: 5. Per germline, CDR1 MDHEN and CDR2 SYDVKM. The CDR3: CATFDRGNYGYTF. The CDR3 DNA sequence: TGTGCCACCTTCGACAGGGGTAACTATGGCTACACCTTC.

The count of this clone is one. The rearrangement joins TRBV5-4 to TRBJ1-1; D unresolved. The length of the CDR3 is 16 residues. V was clipped by 4 bases and J by 5 bases, with 21 bases between them. The germline CDR1 and CDR2 sequences are SGHNT and YYREEE (reference sequence). CDR3 residues: CASSRGVQELRTEAFF. CDR3 DNA sequence: TGTGCCAGCAGCCGCGGGGTTCAGGAATTAAGAACTGAAGCTTTCTTT. Using reference TRBV5-4 and TRBJ1-1 for the parts outside the CDR3, the full variable domain is ETGVTQSPTHLIKTRGQQVTLRCSSQSGHNTVSWYQQALGQGPQFIFQYYREEENGRGNFPPRFSGLQFPNYSSELNVNALELDDSALYLCASSRGVQELRTEAFFGQGTRLTVV.

The sample holds a few counts of this clone. The chain is built from TRBV19 and TRBJ2-5, with TRBD1 matching 8 bases. There are 14 residues in the CDR3. Germline-derived CDR1 and CDR2 are LNHDA and SQIVND (reference sequence). J gave up 7 bases and V 1 base, and 5 bases lay outside the gene matches. CDR3 sequence reads: CASSIGAGGLTQYF. The CDR3 bases are TGTGCCAGTAGTATAGGTGCAGGGGGCCTGACCCAGTACTTC.

The rearrangement uses TRBV19 and TRBJ1-1; TRBD1 aligns across 7 bases. Germline loops: CDR1 LNHDA, CDR2 SQIVND (reference sequence). CDR3 length: 14 residues. Germline trimming cut 4 bases from V and 4 bases from J; bases unmatched to any gene: 6. CDR3 sequence reads: CASSRRQGRTEAFF. DNA for the CDR3: TGTGCCAGTAGTAGGAGACAGGGTCGCACTGAAGCTTTCTTT. Complete variable domain (other parts from reference TRBV19 and TRBJ1-1): DGGITQSPKYLFRKEGQNVTLSCEQNLNHDAMYWYRQDPGQGLRLIYYSQIVNDFQKGDIAEGYSVSREKKESFPLTVTSAQKNPTAFYLCASSRRQGRTEAFFGQGTRLTVV.

The V and J genes are TRBV19 and TRBJ1-1; 9 nucleotides agree with TRBD1. Germline CDR1 LNHDA, CDR2 SQIVND (reference sequence). The CDR3 is 14 amino acids. Trimming took 7 bases from V and 6 from J; bases not matched to a gene: 9. CDR3 sequence reads: CASTYGYRGPEAFF. DNA for the CDR3: TGTGCCAGTACTTATGGGTACAGGGGGCCTGAAGCTTTCTTT.

The chain uses TRBV7-9 and TRBJ1-4; TRBD1 matches 7 bases. J was trimmed by 8 bases and V by 5 bases; bases with no gene match: 5. In germline, CDR1 is SEHNR, CDR2 FQNEAQ (reference sequence). CDR3 length: 13 residues. The chain's CDR3 is CASSTGVGEKLFF. The CDR3 bases are TGTGCCAGCAGCACAGGGGTGGGCGAAAAACTGTTTTTT.

The genes are TRBV6-5 and TRBJ1-1; no clear D gene. V lost 0 bases and J lost 1, with 9 bases in between. Germline values: CDR1 MNHEY, CDR2 SVGAGI. The CDR3 sequence is 15 residues long. Here the CDR3 reads CASSYSILQNTEAFF. CDR3 bases: TGTGCCAGCAGTTACTCGATCTTACAGAACACTGAAGCTTTCTTT.

V usage is TRBV27 and J usage is TRBJ1-5, with D perhaps TRBD1 (5 bases). The CDR3 spans 15 residues. The ends were cut back, 6 bases at V and 4 bases at J, with 16 bases in the middle. The germline V gene has CDR1 MNHEY and CDR2 SMNVEV (reference sequence). CDR3 amino acids: CASSRSWGVNQPQHF. CDR3 nucleotides: TGTGCCAGCAGCCGCTCGTGGGGGGTAAATCAGCCCCAGCATTTT.

The chain uses TRBV5-4 and TRBJ1-2; 7 bases are shared with TRBD1. The CDR3 spans 14 residues. V lost 4 bases and J lost 3; bases outside the gene matches: 6. Germline V gene data show CDR1 as SGHNT and CDR2 as YYREEE (reference sequence). In DNA form, the CDR3 reads TGTGCCAGCAGCCCTTGGACAGGAGACTATGGCTACACCTTC. It codes for CASSPWTGDYGYTF.

V is TRBV5-1 and J is TRBJ2-1, with 8 bases lining up with TRBD2. J gave up 3 bases and V 0 bases, and 8 bases lay outside the gene matches. The CDR3 consists of 17 residues. In germline, CDR1 is SGHRS, CDR2 YFSETQ. The CDR3 loop reads CASSLAGGGALYNEQFF. The CDR3 bases are TGCGCCAGCAGCTTGGCGGGAGGGGGGGCCCTCTACAATGAGCAGTTCTTC.

The chain links TRBV27 to TRBJ2-2; no firm D call. Germline CDR1 reads MNHEY; CDR2 reads SMNVEV (reference sequence). The CDR3 extends over 12 amino acids. V lost 5 bases, J lost 6 bases, and 7 bases lay in between. The CDR3 protein is CASSALAGELFF. CDR3 in DNA: TGTGCCAGCAGTGCCTTAGCCGGGGAGCTGTTTTTT.

The chain carries TRBV6-1 and TRBJ2-7; 11 nucleotides align to TRBD1. CDR3 size: 15 residues. Trimming cost V 8 bases and J 0 bases; bases outside gene matches: 6. Germline V CDR1 and CDR2: MNHNS, SASEGT. CDR3 nucleotides: TGTGCCAGCTACTTCGGGACAGGGGGCTCCTACGAGCAGTACTTC. Translation: CASYFGTGGSYEQYF.